This T cell receptor beta chain came from a study of T cells in Graves' hyperthyroidism and ophthalmopathy. Study results and caveats: In blood, most of the thyroid clonotypes expanded above 0.001 were also present. From stable hyperthyroidism, ophthalmopathy was separated by a 13 V-J model.

With respect to this clonotype: Antigen specificity is unknown.

The source material, RNA transcripts, was used to amplify TCR beta CDR3 regions. RT-PCR in the first round (using the HTBI primer set) targeted the TCR CDR3. TCRdb ran MiXCR on the multiplex PCR reads and lists one entry per CDR3 protein. The table lists approximately 600,000 distinct CDR3 sequences, less than 25% of them singletons, with roughly 30% in the top ten. The length of the CDR3 is 12 residues. CDR1 DFQATT and CDR2 SNEGSKA come from the germline V gene (reference sequence). V shed 5 bases, J shed 13 bases, and the junction held 11 bases outside the gene matches. The diagnostic basis comprised clinical symptoms, serum thyroxine and TRAb, thyroid ultrasound and orbital computed tomography.

The material sequenced was blood. This receptor was identified in a man aged 30 to 39 with Graves' ophthalmopathy. V usage is TRBV20-1 and J usage is TRBJ2-1; TRBD2 matches at 7 bases. This CDR3 reads CSASARDYHQFF. CDR3 sequence (DNA): TGCAGTGCTTCCGCCCGGGACTACCATCAGTTCTTC.